This T cell receptor beta chain derives from a study of T-cell reconstitution after alpha-beta-depleted transplantation in children. This clonotype was recorded at least ten times. What it recognizes is unknown. One end of the junction does not line up with germline, which may come from a read error. Study findings and constraints: Surviving recipient T cells and thymic progenitors underlay high day-60 TCRbeta diversity in some patients. Reported findings indicate that, about two months after transplant, alpha-beta T cells came from several hundred expanded clones, which were derived from non-depleted graft cells.

Preparation of the TCRbeta library was carried out with unique molecular identifiers. From the PCR reads, TCRdb called clonotypes with MiXCR, one entry per CDR3 protein. The table lists 200,000 or so distinct CDR3 sequences, 5.5% to 7% of them singletons, with roughly 4.7% in the top ten. The clonotype originates from a girl less than two years old with combined immunodeficiency, due to receive a stem cell transplant. The sample consisted of PBMCs, taken before TCRalphabeta/CD19-depleted stem cell transplant.

The CDR3 region has the DNA TGTGCCAGCATGACAGTCGATCACACCGGGGAGCTTTTTTTT. This translates into CASMTVDHTGELFF. The rearrangement uses TRBV12-3 or TRBV12-4 and TRBJ2-2; D possibly matches TRBD1 or TRBD2 (5 bases each). The CDR3 extends over 14 amino acids.